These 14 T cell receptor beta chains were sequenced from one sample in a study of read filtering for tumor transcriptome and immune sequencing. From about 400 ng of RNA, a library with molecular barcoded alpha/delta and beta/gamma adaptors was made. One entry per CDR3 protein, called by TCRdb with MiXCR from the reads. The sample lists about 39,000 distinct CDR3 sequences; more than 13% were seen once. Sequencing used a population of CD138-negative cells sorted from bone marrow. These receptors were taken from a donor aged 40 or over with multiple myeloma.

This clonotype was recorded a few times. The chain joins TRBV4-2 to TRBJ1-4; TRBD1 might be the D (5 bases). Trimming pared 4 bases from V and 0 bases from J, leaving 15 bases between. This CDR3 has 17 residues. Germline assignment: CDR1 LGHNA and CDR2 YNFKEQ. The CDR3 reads CASSLVGVWATNEKLFF. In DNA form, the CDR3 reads TGTGCCAGCAGCCTAGTAGGGGTTTGGGCAACTAATGAAAAACTGTTTTTT.

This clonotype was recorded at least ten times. The CDR3 here is CASKPPGTGNTGELFF. In DNA, the CDR3 is TGTGCCAGCAAACCCCCCGGGACAGGGAACACCGGGGAGCTGTTTTTT. V usage is TRBV6-6 and J usage is TRBJ2-2; the match to TRBD1 covers 8 bases. Germline loops: CDR1 MNHNY, CDR2 SVGAGI (reference sequence). This CDR3 has 16 residues. The junction had 8 bases not matched to a gene; V was cut back by 7 bases and J by 1 base.

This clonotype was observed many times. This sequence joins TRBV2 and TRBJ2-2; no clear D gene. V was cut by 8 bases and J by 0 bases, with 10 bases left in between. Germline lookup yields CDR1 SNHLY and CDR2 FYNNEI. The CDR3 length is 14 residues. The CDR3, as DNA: TGTGCCAGCGAAGAGGTCGCGAACACCGGGGAGCTGTTTTTT. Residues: CASEEVANTGELFF.

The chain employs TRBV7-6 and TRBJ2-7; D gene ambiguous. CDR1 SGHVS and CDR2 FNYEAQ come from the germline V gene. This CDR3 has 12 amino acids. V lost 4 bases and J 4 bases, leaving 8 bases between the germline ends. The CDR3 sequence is CASSSTTYEQYF. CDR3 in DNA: TGTGCCAGCAGCTCGACAACGTACGAGCAGTACTTC.

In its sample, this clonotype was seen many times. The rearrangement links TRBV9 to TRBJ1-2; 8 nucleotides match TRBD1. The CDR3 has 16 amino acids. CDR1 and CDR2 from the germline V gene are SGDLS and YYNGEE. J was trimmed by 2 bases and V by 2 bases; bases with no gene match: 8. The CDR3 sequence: CASSVPRTGYNYGYTF. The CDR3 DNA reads TGTGCCAGCAGCGTCCCCCGGACAGGGTACAACTATGGCTACACCTTC. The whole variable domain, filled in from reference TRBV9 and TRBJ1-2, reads DSGVTQTPKHLITATGQRVTLRCSPRSGDLSVYWYQQSLDQGLQFLIQYYNGEERAKGNILERFSAQQFPDLHSELNLSSLELGDSALYFCASSVPRTGYNYGYTFGSGTRLTVV.

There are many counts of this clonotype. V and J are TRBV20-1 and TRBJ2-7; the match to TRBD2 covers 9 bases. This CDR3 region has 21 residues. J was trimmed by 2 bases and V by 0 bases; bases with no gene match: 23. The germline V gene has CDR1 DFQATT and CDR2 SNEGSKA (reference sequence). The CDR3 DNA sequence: TGCAGTGCTAGAGAAGTGGGTGTAGCGGGAGATTTAAGTGGTATTACCTACGAGCAGTACTTC. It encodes CSAREVGVAGDLSGITYEQYF.

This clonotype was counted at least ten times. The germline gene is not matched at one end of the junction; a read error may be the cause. CDR3 sequence: CATSIRGRYNSPLHF. The CDR3 DNA reads TGTGCCACCAGTATCAGGGGGCGCTATAATTCACCCCTCCACTTT. The V and J genes are TRBV28 and TRBJ1-6; 8 bases match TRBD1. Germline V gene data show CDR1 as MDHEN and CDR2 as SYDVKM. CDR3 size: 15 residues. Complete variable domain (other parts from reference TRBV28 and TRBJ1-6): DVKVTQSSRYLVKRTGEKVFLECVQDMDHENMFWYRQDPGLGLRLIYFSYDVKMKEKGDIPEGYSVSREKKERFSLILESASTNQTSMYLCATSIRGRYNSPLHFGNGTRLTVT.

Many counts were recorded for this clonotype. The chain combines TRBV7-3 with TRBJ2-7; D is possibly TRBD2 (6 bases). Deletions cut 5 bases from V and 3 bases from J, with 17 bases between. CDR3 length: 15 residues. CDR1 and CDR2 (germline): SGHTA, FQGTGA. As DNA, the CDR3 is TGTGCCAGCAGCCCCGGCGGGGCAGGGTTCTACGAGCAGTACTTC. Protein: CASSPGGAGFYEQYF.

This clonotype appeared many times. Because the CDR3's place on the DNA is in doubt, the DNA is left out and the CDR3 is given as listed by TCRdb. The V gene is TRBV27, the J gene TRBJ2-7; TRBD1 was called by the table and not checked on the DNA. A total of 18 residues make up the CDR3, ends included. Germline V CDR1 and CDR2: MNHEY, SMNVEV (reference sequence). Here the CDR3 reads CASRLHNEGEQYFEKSYF.

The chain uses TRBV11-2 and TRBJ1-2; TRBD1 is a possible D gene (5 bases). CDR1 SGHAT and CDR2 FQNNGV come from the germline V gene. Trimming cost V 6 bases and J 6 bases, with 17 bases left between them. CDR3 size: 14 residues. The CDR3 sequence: CASSSRGRNHGYTF. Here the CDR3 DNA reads TGTGCCAGCAGTAGCCGGGGCAGGAACCATGGCTACACCTTC.

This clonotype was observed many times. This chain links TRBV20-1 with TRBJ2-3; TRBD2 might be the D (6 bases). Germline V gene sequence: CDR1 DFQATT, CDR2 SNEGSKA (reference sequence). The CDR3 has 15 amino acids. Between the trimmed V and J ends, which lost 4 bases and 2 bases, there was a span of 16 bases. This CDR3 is CSANNQGGVTDTQYF. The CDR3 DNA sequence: TGCAGTGCTAACAATCAGGGCGGGGTCACAGATACGCAGTATTTT.

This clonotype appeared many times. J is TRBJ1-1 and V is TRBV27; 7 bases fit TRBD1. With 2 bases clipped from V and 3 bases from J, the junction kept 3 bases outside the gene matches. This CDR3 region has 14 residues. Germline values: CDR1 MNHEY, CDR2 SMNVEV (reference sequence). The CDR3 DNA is TGTGCCAGCAGTTTAGTAGGGGGCCACACTGAAGCTTTCTTT. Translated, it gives CASSLVGGHTEAFF.

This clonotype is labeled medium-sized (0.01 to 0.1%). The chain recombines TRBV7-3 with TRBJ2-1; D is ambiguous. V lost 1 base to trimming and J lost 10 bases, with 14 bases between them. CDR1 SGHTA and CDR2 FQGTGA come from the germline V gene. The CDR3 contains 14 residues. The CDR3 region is CASSLIAPHWEQFF. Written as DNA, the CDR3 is TGTGCCAGCAGCTTAATTGCCCCTCATTGGGAGCAGTTCTTC.

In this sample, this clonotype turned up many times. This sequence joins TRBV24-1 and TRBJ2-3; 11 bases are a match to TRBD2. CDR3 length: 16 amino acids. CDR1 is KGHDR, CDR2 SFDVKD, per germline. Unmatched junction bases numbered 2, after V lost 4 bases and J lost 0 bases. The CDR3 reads CATSDWTSGSTDTQYF. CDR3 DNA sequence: TGTGCCACCAGTGACTGGACTAGCGGGAGCACAGATACGCAGTATTTT.